This T cell receptor beta chain was recorded in a study of blood T cell repertoires in COVID-19. Study-wide context: The United States, Italy and Spain supplied acute and convalescent COVID-19 samples. Nucleic acid was either cDNA or gDNA, and it came from T cells, B-cell-depleted T cells, or PBMCs.

Source study methods: Nucleated cell counts were estimated from reference gene primer amplification. Sequenced by immunoSEQ multiplex PCR; TCRdb stores in-frame clones only, minus some. V and J calls and clone size are given by that table; D and trimming were obtained from the DNA. The sample consists of fewer than 200,000 clones, under 90% of them appearing once. Sample: peripheral blood. This receptor was identified in a man in his sixties with acute or convalescent COVID-19.

Written as DNA, the CDR3 is TGTGCCAGTAGTATGCAGACCGGGACTGGCCCCTACGAGCAGTACTTC. Its protein is CASSMQTGTGPYEQYF. The chain couples TRBV19 to TRBJ2-7; possibly TRBD2 for D (6 bases). Deletions cut 3 bases from V and 2 bases from J, with 17 bases between. Per the germline V gene, CDR1 is LNHDA and CDR2 is SQIVND (reference sequence). The CDR3 is made up of 16 amino acids.